What follows are 7 T cell receptor beta chains derived from one specimen sequenced in a study of CD8+CD57+ T cells in acquired aplastic anemia. Genomic DNA provided the template from which TCR beta VDJ and CDR3 profiles were obtained. TCRdb itself ran the reads through MiXCR, one entry per CDR3 protein. This sample has approximately 270,000 distinct CDR3 sequences, with 45% to 65% found just once. The sequenced sample consisted of sorted CD4+, CD8+, or CD8+CD57+ T cells (not recorded which) from PBMCs. The receptors here all came from a human donor with severe aplastic anemia or a healthy control (not recorded which).

This chain links TRBV24-1 with TRBJ2-7, with D uncertain. V was pared by 1 base and J by 0 bases, with 9 bases between. In germline, CDR1 is KGHDR, CDR2 SFDVKD. The CDR3 totals 15 residues. The CDR3 nucleotides read TGTGCCACCAGTGATTTAAAGGGTAACTCCTACGAGCAGTACTTC. Protein: CATSDLKGNSYEQYF.

The chain joins TRBV7-2 to TRBJ2-1; D unclear. The length of the CDR3 is 16 residues. Germline assignment: CDR1 SGHTA and CDR2 FQGNSA. The V gene lost 1 base and the J gene lost 0 bases, with 10 bases spanning the gap. The CDR3 sequence: CASSLGAVSSYNEQFF. The DNA of the CDR3 is TGTGCCAGCAGCTTAGGGGCCGTCAGCTCCTACAATGAGCAGTTCTTC.

The chain joins TRBV14 to TRBJ2-7, with D perhaps TRBD1 or TRBD2 (5 bases each). The CDR3 contains 13 residues. Germline CDR1 reads SGHDN; CDR2 reads FVKESK. Trimming pared 3 bases from V and 3 bases from J, leaving 9 bases between. The CDR3 region is CASSHGAYYEQYF. The CDR3 DNA reads as TGTGCCAGCAGCCACGGGGCTTACTACGAGCAGTACTTC.

In this sample, this clonotype turned up many times. The rearrangement links TRBV5-1 to TRBJ1-1; no firm D call. V was pared by 9 bases and J by 5 bases, with 23 bases between. In germline, CDR1 is SGHRS, CDR2 YFSETQ. The CDR3 has 15 amino acids. CDR3 amino acids: CATSNPGRQGTEAFF. The CDR3 DNA reads as TGCGCCACCTCGAACCCCGGACGACAAGGGACTGAAGCTTTCTTT.

This clonotype has a handful of counts. V and J are TRBV7-9 and TRBJ2-5; possible D gene TRBD1, 6 bases. Germline CDR1 SEHNR, CDR2 FQNEAQ (reference sequence). Trimming took 1 base from V and 2 from J, leaving 11 bases between them. The CDR3 is 15 residues long. In nucleotides, the CDR3 is TGTGCCAGCAGCTTAGATCTGGGGGCTCAAGAGACCCAGTACTTC. Encoded protein: CASSLDLGAQETQYF.

Ten or more counts support this clonotype. V is TRBV7-2 and J is TRBJ1-1, with a tentative D call TRBD1 (6 bases). V gave up 6 bases and J gave up 5 bases, with 13 bases separating them. CDR3 length: 13 residues. Germline V gives CDR1 SGHTA, CDR2 FQGNSA. DNA of the CDR3: TGTGCCAGCAGGCCCGACAGGAGGACTGAAGCTTTCTTT. Translating it yields CASRPDRRTEAFF.

The table lists this clonotype with a few counts. The chain has TRBV29-1 and TRBJ2-5, with D hard to call. CDR3 length: 13 residues. CDR1 is SQVTM, CDR2 ANQGSEA, per germline. V was cut by 7 bases and J by 11 bases, with 23 bases left in between. CDR3 in amino acids: CSALGVNDDTQYF. The CDR3 nucleotides read TGCAGCGCCCTTGGGGTCAACGACGACACACAGTACTTC.